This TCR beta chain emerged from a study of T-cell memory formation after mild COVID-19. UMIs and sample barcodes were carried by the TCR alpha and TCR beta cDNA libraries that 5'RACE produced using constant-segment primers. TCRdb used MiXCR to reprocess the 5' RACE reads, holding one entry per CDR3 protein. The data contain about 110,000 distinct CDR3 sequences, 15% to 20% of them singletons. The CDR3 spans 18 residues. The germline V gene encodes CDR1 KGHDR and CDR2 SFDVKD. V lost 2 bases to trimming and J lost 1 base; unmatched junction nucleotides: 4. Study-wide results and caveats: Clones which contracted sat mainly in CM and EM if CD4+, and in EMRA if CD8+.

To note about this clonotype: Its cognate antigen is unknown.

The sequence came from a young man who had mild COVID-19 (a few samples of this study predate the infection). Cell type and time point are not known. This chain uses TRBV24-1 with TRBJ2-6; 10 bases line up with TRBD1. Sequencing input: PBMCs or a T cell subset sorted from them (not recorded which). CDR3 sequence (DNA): TGTGCCACCAGTGATTGGGGACAGGGGACTTCTGGGGCCAACGTCCTGACTTTC. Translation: CATSDWGQGTSGANVLTF.